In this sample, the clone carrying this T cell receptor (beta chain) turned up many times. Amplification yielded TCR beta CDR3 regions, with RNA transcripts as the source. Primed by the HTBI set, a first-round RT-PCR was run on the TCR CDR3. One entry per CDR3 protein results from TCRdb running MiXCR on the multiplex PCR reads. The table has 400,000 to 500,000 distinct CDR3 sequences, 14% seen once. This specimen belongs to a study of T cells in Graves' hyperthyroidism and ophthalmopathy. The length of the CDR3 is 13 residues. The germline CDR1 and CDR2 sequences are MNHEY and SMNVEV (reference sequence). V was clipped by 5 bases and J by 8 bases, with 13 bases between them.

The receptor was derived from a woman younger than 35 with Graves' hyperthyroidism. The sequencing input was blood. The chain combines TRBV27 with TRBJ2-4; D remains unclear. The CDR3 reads CASSPAPGDIQYF. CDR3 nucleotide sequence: TGTGCCAGCAGTCCGGCTCCGGGCGACATTCAGTACTTC.